This TCR beta chain was observed in a study of response to subunit inactivated influenza vaccine (dated by TCRdb to 2017 to 2018). Looking at the study overall: Deep quantitative profiling of the T cell receptor repertoire was used in the study to follow responses to a trivalent subunit inactivated influenza vaccine.

Relative to germline, V is missing 3 bases and J is missing 0 bases, with 3 bases of the junction outside any gene match. The CDR3, cysteine through phenylalanine, is 15 amino acids long. The only DNA kept is the CDR3, 45 bases in frame from the first base. The germline V gene (reference sequence) supplies CDR1 DFQATT and CDR2 SNEGSKA. The time point label of this sample denotes: more than 40 days after influenza vaccine administration. Overall study outcomes, separate from this receptor: The authors suggested that each seasonal influenza vaccination may recruit only a limited number of new T cells.

This clonotype was counted ten times or more. What antigen it recognizes has not been identified. Per-base quality was not reported, and no clone a single base away is much larger than it. Library preparation used RT-PCR. Sequencing instrument: Illumina HiSeq 2500. TCRdb passed the public sequencing reads through fastp at Q25 and MiXCR, retaining productive beta sequences. Each entry is one CDR3 protein sequence, shown with its most common DNA and genes. For this sample the table gives approximately 500,000 distinct CDR3 sequences, of which 10% to 15% were detected only once. The top ten clones comprise around 14% of the sample.

The V and J genes are TRBV20-1 and TRBJ2-5, and TRBD2 aligns with 11 junction nucleotides. Source: PBMCs from blood, taken roughly 6 weeks after vaccination. This TCR was sampled from a man between 45 and 60 years old who received an inactivated influenza vaccine. Donor details come from another sample of the same person, matched by shared clones. This receptor carries the CDR3 CSASPTSGNQETQYF. The DNA sequence is as follows: TGCAGTGCTAGCCCGACTAGCGGGAACCAAGAGACCCAGTACTTC.